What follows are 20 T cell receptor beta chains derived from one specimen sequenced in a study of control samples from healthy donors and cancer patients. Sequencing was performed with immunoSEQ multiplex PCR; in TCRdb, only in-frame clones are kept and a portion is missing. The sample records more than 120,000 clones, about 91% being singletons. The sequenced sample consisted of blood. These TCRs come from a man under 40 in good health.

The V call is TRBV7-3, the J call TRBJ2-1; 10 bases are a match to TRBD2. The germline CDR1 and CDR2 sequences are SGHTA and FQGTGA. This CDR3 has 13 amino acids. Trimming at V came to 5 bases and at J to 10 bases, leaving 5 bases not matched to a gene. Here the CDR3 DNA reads TGTGCCAGCAGCCCATGGACTAGCGGCGAGCAGTTCTTC. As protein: CASSPWTSGEQFF.

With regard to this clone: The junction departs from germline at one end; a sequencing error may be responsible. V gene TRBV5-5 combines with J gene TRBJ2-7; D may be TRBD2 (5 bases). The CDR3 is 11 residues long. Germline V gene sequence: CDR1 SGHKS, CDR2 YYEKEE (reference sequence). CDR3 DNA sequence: TGTGCCAGCAGCACCGACTACGGGCAGTACTTC. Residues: CASSTDYGQYF.

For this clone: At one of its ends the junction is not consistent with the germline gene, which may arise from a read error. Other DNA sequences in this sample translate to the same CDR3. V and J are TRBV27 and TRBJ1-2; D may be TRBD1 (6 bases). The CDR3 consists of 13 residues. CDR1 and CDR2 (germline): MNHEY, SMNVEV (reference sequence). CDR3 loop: CASSYTEGGGYTF. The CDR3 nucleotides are TGCGCCAGCAGTTATACCGAGGGGGGTGGCTACACCTTC.

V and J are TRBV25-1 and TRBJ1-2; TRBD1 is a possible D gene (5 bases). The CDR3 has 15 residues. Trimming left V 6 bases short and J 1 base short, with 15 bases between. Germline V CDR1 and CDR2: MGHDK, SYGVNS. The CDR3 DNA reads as TGTGCCAGCAGGGGTAAGACAGTTTTTAACTATGGCTACACCTTC. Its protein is CASRGKTVFNYGYTF.

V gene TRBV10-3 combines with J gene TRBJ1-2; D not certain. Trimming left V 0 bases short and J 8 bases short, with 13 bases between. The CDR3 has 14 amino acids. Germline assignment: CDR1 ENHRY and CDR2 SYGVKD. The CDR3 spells CAISESADYRGYTF. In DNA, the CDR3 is TGTGCCATCAGTGAGTCGGCAGATTATCGAGGCTACACCTTC.

The CDR3 region has the DNA TGCAGCGTCAATCGAGCGGGGGACCACTACGAGCAGTACTTC. Translation: CSVNRAGDHYEQYF. The chain has TRBV29-1 and TRBJ2-7, with TRBD2 identical over 8 bases. The CDR3 is 14 residues long. The ends lost 6 bases at V and 3 bases at J; junction bases unmatched: 10. In germline, CDR1 is SQVTM, CDR2 ANQGSEA.

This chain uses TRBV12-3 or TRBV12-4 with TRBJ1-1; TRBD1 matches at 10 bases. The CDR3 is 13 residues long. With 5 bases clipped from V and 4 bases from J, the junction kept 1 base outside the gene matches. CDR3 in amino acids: CASSGTGATEAFF. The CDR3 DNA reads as TGTGCCAGCAGTGGGACAGGGGCCACTGAAGCTTTCTTT.

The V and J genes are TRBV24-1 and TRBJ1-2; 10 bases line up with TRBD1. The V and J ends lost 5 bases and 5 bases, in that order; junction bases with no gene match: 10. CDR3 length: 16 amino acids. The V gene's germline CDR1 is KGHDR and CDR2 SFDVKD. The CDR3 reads CATSGARDRGPYGYTF. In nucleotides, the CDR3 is TGTGCCACCAGTGGTGCCCGGGACAGGGGACCTTATGGCTACACCTTC.

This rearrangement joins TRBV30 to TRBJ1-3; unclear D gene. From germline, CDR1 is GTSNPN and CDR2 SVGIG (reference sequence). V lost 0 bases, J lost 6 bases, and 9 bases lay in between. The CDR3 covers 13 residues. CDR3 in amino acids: CAWSVQGLNTIYF. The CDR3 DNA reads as TGTGCCTGGAGTGTACAAGGTTTAAACACCATATATTTT.

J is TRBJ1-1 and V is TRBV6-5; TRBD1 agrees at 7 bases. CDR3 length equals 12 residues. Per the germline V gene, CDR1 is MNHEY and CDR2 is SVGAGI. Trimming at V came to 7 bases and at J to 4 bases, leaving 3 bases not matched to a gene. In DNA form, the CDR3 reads TGTGCCAGCATGTCAGGGGGCACTGAAGCTTTCTTT. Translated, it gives CASMSGGTEAFF.

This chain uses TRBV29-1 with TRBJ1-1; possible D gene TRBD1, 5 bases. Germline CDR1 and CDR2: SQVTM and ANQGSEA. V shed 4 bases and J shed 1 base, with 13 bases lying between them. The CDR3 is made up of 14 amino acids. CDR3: CSVAGGTKNTEAFF. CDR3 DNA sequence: TGCAGCGTTGCTGGGGGTACTAAGAACACTGAAGCTTTCTTT.

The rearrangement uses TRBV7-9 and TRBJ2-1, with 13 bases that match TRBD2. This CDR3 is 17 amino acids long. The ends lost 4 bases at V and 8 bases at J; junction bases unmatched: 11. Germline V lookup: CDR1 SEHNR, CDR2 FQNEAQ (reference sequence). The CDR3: CASSSFIRLAGGYEQFF. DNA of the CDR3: TGTGCCAGCAGCTCCTTCATTAGACTAGCGGGGGGATATGAGCAGTTCTTC.

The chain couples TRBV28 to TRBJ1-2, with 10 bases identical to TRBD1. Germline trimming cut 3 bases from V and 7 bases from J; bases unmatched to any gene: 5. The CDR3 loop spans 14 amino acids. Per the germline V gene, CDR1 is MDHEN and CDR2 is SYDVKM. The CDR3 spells CASSLTGGAGGYTF. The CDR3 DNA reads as TGTGCCAGCAGTTTGACAGGGGGCGCGGGTGGCTACACCTTC.

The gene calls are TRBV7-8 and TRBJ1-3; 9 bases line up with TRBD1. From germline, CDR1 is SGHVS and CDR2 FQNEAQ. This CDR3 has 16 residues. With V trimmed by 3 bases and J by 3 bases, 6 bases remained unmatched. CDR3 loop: CASSLRQGEGGNTIYF. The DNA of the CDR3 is TGTGCCAGCAGCTTGAGACAGGGGGAAGGTGGAAACACCATATATTTT. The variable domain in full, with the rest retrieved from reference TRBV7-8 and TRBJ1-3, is GAGVSQSPRYKVAKRGQDVALRCDPISGHVSLFWYQQALGQGPEFLTYFQNEAQLDKSGLPSDRFFAERPEGSVSTLKIQRTQQEDSAVYLCASSLRQGEGGNTIYFGEGSWLTVV.

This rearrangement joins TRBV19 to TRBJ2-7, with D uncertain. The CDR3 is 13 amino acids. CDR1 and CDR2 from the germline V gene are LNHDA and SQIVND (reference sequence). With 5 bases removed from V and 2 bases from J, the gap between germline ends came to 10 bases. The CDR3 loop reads CASSPDGTYEQYF. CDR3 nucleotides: TGTGCCAGTAGTCCGGACGGCACCTACGAGCAGTACTTC.

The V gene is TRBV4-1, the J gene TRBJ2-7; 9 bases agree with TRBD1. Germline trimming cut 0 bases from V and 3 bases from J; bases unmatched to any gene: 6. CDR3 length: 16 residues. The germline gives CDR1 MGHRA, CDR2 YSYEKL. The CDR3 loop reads CASSQDRETGGYEQYF. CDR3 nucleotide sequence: TGCGCCAGCAGCCAAGATCGTGAGACAGGGGGCTACGAGCAGTACTTC.

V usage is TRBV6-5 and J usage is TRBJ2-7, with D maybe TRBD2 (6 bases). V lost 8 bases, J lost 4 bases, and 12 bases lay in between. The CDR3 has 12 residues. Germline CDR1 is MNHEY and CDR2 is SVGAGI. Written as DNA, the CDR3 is TGTGCCAGCGGGGACTCGGCGTACGAGCAGTACTTC. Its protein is CASGDSAYEQYF.

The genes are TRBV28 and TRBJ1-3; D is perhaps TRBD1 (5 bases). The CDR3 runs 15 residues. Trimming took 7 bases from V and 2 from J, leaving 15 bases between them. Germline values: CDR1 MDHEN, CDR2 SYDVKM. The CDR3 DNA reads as TGTGCCAGCACTCCGGGACCACCGACTGGAAACACCATATATTTT. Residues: CASTPGPPTGNTIYF.

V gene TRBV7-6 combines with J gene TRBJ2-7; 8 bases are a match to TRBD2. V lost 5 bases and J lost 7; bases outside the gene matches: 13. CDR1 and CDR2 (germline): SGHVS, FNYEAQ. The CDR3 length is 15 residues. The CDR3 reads CASSPPGGIGGEQYF. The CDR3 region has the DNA TGTGCCAGCAGCCCACCGGGGGGGATCGGAGGGGAGCAGTACTTC.

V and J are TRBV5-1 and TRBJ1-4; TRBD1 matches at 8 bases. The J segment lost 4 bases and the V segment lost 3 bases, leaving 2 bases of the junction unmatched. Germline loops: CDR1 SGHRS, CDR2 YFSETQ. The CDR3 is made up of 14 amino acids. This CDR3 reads CASSSGGLNEKLFF. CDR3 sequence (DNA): TGCGCCAGCAGCTCAGGGGGCCTTAATGAAAAACTGTTTTTT.